The clone carrying this T cell receptor (beta chain) has a handful of counts. The antigen is not known. CDR3 length: 12 amino acids. Germline V gene data show CDR1 as SGHRS and CDR2 as YFSETQ. Germline trimming cut 4 bases from V and 7 bases from J; bases unmatched to any gene: 2. This specimen comes from a study of T-cell reconstitution after alpha-beta-depleted transplantation in children. Study conclusions and caveats: From surviving recipient T cells and thymic progenitors came the high day-60 TCRbeta diversity observed in some patients.

The library targeted TCRbeta and was prepared with unique molecular identifiers. TCRdb called the PCR reads again in MiXCR, with one record for every CDR3 protein. Among around 130,000 distinct CDR3 sequences listed, roughly 9% were seen once. This chain joins TRBV5-1 and TRBJ1-1; 9 bases line up with TRBD1. This TCR derives from a girl less than two years old who had a stem cell transplant for combined immunodeficiency, so the T cells may come from the graft donor. The sample here was PBMCs, mostly from graft donor cells, taken 180 days after TCRalphabeta/CD19-depleted stem cell transplant. The CDR3 DNA follows: TGCGCCAGCAGCCCGGACAGGGGTGAAGCTTTCTTT. Protein product: CASSPDRGEAFF.